The clone carrying this T cell receptor beta chain was seen only a few times. In the source study's methods: By means of reference gene primer amplification, nucleated cell counts were estimated. Assay used: immunoSEQ multiplex PCR; TCRdb lists only in-frame clones, some missing. Clonal size and the V and J genes are those of that table, whereas D and trimming came from the DNA. Of 100,000 or so clones in the sample, 85% to 90% were seen once. The data originate from a study of blood T cell repertoires in COVID-19. CDR3 length equals 13 residues. Looked up from germline, CDR1 is SGHNT and CDR2 is YENEEA. Between the trimmed V and J ends, which lost 3 bases and 7 bases, there was a span of 10 bases.

Input material: peripheral blood. This sequence joins TRBV11-3 and TRBJ2-1; maybe TRBD2 (5 bases). This receptor was taken from a human donor in a cohort sampled during active COVID-19. CDR3 region: CASSFGERNEQFF. CDR3 bases: TGTGCCAGCAGCTTCGGTGAGCGGAATGAGCAGTTCTTC.